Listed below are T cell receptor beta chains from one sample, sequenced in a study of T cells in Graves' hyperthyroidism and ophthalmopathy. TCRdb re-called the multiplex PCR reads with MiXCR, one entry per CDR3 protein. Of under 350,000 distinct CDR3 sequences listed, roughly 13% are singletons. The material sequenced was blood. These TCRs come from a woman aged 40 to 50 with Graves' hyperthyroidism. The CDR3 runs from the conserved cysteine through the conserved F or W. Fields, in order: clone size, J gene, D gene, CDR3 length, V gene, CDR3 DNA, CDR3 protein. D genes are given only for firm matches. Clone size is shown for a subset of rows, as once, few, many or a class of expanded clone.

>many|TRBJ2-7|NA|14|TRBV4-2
TGTGCCAGCAGCCCCCGGACTGACTCCTACGAGCAGTACTTC
CASSPRTDSYEQYF
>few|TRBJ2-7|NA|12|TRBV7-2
TGTGCCAGCACCACACGGGCGGGAGAGCAGTACTTC
CASTTRAGEQYF
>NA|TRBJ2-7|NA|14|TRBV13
TGTGCCAGCAGCTTCGGGACTTTCCCTTACGAGCAGTACTTC
CASSFGTFPYEQYF
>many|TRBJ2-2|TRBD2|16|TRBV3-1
TGTGCCAGCAGCCGCCTGACTAGCAGGAACACCGGGGAGCTGTTTTTT
CASSRLTSRNTGELFF
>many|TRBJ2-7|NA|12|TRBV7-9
TGTGCCAGCAGCCTGAACTTCGGGGAGCAGTACTTC
CASSLNFGEQYF
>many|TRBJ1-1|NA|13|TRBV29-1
TGCAGCGTTGAAGATCCACGCGTGGCTGAAGCTTTCTTT
CSVEDPRVAEAFF
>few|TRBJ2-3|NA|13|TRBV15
TGTGCCACCAGCGCAGAACTACGAGATACGCAGTATTTT
CATSAELRDTQYF
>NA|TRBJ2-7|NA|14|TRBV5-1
TGCGCCAGCGCCCGTCCAGGGGCAGTGGTCGAGCAGTACTTC
CASARPGAVVEQYF
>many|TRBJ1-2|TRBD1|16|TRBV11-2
TGTGCCAGCAGCTTACTACGACAGGGGGGCGACTATGGCTACACCTTC
CASSLLRQGGDYGYTF
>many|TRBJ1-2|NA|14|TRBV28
TGTGCCAGCAGTTTGGGAGATACTAGCTATGGCTACACCTTC
CASSLGDTSYGYTF
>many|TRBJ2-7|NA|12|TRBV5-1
TGCGCCAGCAGCTATTCCCCGGGCGAGCAGTACTTC
CASSYSPGEQYF
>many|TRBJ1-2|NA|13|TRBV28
TGTGCCAGCAGTTTCGCAGACGACTATGGCTACACCTTC
CASSFADDYGYTF
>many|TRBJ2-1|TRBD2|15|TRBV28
TGTGCCAGCAGATATCTAGCGGGGTCCCTCAATGAGCAGTTCTTC
CASRYLAGSLNEQFF
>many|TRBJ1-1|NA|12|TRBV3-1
TGTGCCAGCAGCCAAGATGGGCGGGCAGCTTTCTTT
CASSQDGRAAFF
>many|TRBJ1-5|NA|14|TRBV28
TGTGCCAGCAGTTTTGTAGGGATCGGCCAGCCCCAGCATTTT
CASSFVGIGQPQHF
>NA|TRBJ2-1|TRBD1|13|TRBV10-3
TGTGCCAGCTGGACAGGGGTCTACAATGAGCAGTTCTTC
CASWTGVYNEQFF
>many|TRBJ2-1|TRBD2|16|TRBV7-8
TGTGCCAGCAGCTTGATACGGCGGGAGAAGGGTAATGAGCAGTTCTTC
CASSLIRREKGNEQFF
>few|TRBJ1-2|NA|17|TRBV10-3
TGTGCCATCAGCCCAACTGTGGGGTCCGGAACATACTATGGCTACACCTTC
CAISPTVGSGTYYGYTF
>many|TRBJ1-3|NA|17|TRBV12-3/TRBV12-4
TGTGCCAGCAGTTTATCCGCAGCGTTGATCTTCGGAAACACCATATATTTT
CASSLSAALIFGNTIYF
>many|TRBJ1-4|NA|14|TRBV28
TGTGCCAGCAGTTTTGGGGCGGTCAATGAAAAACTGTTTTTT
CASSFGAVNEKLFF
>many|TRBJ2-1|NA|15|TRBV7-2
TGTGCCAGCAGCTACTTAGCAGGATCCTACAATGAGCAGTTCTTC
CASSYLAGSYNEQFF
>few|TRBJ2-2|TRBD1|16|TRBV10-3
TGTGCCATCAGTTCAGTCCAGGGGGCGGGCACCGGGGAGCTGTTTTTT
CAISSVQGAGTGELFF
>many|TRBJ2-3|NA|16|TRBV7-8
TGTGCCAGCAGCTTAAGTGCGGCGGGATGGCCAGATACGCAGTATTTT
CASSLSAAGWPDTQYF
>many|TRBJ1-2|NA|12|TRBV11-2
TGTGCCAGCAGCTATACAGAGTATGGCTACACCTTC
CASSYTEYGYTF
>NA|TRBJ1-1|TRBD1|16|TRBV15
TGTGCCACCAGCGGATACCAGGGGGTGATGAACACTGAAGCTTTCTTT
CATSGYQGVMNTEAFF
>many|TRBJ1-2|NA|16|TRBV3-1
TGTGCCAGCAGCCGTCCCTCGGGCTCGTCTAACTATGGCTACACCTTC
CASSRPSGSSNYGYTF
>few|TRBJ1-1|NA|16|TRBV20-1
TGCAGTGCTAGAGCTCTTGAGGGGGGGCAATTCACTGAAGCTTTCTTT
CSARALEGGQFTEAFF
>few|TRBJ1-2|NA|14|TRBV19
TGTGCCAGTAGTATAGCTTGGGTGGGCGATGGCTACACCTTC
CASSIAWVGDGYTF
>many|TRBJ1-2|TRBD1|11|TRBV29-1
TGCAGCGCCGGACAGGTTGATGGCTACACCTTC
CSAGQVDGYTF
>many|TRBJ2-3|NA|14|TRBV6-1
TGTGCCAGCAGTTACGCCCGGAACACAGATACGCAGTATTTT
CASSYARNTDTQYF
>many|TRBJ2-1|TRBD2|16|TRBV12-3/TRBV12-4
TGTGCCAGCAGTTTATCGCCTGGCGGGAGAGGCGATGAGCAGTTCTTC
CASSLSPGGRGDEQFF
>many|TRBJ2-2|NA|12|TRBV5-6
TGTGCCAGCAGCTTGGAATCCGGGGAGCTGTTTTTT
CASSLESGELFF
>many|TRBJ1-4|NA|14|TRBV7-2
TGTGCCAGCAGCCCCGACACCCCTAATGAAAAACTGTTTTTT
CASSPDTPNEKLFF
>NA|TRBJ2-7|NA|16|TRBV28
TGTGCCAGCAGTCCCCTTCACAGGGGGGGCCCCTACGAGCAGTACTTC
CASSPLHRGGPYEQYF
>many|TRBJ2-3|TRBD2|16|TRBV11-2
TGTGCCAGCAGCTTAGTACCAGCGGGAGTAACAGATACGCAGTATTTT
CASSLVPAGVTDTQYF
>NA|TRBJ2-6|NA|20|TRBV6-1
TGTGCCAGCAGCAATTACATAGGGCAGGGTCGGGCGATCGGGGCCAACGTCCTGACTTTC
CASSNYIGQGRAIGANVLTF
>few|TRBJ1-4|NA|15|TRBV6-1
TGTGCCAGCAGTAAAGACACAGCCCCCAATGAAAAACTGTTTTTT
CASSKDTAPNEKLFF
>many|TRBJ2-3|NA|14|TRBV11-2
TGTGCCAGCAGCTTCGCCCTACGCCCAGATACGCAGTATTTT
CASSFALRPDTQYF
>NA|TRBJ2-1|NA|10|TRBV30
TGTGCCTGGACCTTTGTTCAGTTGTTCTTC
CAWTFVQLFF
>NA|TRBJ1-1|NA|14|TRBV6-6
TGTGCCAGCAGTTACCCAGGACCGAACACTGAAGCTTTCTTT
CASSYPGPNTEAFF
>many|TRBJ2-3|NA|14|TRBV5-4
TGTGCCAGCAGCTCCGGACAGCTCACAGATACGCAGTATTTT
CASSSGQLTDTQYF
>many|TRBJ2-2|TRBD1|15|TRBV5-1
TGCGCCAGCAGCTTGGAGGGACAGGGTCCCGGGGAGCTGTTTTTT
CASSLEGQGPGELFF
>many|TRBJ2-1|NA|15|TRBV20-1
TGCAGTGCTAGAGGGACGGCGAGCTCCTACAATGAGCAGTTCTTC
CSARGTASSYNEQFF
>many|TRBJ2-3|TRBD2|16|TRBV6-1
TGTGCCAGCAGAATTACCGGGACTAGCGGCACAGATACGCAGTATTTT
CASRITGTSGTDTQYF
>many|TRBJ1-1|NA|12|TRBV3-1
TGTGCCAGCAGCCAAGCGGGGTCTGAAGCTTTCTTT
CASSQAGSEAFF
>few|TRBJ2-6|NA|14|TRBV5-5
TGTGCCAGCAGCTTGTTGGCTGGGGCCAACGTCCTGACTTTC
CASSLLAGANVLTF
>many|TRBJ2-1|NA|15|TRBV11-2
TGTGCCAGCAGCCCGAGAATCCAAAGGAATAATGAGCAGTTCTTC
CASSPRIQRNNEQFF
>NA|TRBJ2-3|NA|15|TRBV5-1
TGCGCCAGCAGCTTATCGCCCGGGAGCACAGATACGCAGTATTTT
CASSLSPGSTDTQYF
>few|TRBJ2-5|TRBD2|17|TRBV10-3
TGTGCCATCAGTGATCCAGTGGGGGGAGGGCCTCCGGAGACCCAGTACTTC
CAISDPVGGGPPETQYF
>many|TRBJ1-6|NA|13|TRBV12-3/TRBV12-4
TGTGCCAGCAGTAAAGATGGTATATCACCCCTCCACTTT
CASSKDGISPLHF
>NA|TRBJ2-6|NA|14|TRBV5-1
TGCGCCAGCAGTGCCGGCCCCGGGGCCAACGTCCTGACTTTC
CASSAGPGANVLTF
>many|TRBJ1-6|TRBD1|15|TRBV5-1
TGCGCCAGCAGCTTGGGGGACAGGGGGAATTCACCCCTCCACTTT
CASSLGDRGNSPLHF
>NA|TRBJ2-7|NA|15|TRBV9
TGTGCCAGCAGCCCTACGCGGGTCTCGACCTACGAGCAGTACTTC
CASSPTRVSTYEQYF